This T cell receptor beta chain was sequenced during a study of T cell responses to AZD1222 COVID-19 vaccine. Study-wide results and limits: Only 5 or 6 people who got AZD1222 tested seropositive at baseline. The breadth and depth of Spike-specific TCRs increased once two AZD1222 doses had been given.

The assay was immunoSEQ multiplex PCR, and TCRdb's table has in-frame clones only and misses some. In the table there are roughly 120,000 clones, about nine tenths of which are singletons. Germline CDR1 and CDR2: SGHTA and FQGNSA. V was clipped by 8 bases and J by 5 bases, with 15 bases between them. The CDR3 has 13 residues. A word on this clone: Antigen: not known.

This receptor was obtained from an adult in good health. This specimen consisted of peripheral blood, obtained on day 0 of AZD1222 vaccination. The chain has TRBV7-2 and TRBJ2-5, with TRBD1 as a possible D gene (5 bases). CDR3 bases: TGTGCCAGCGGCAGGGTGGTCGGTGAGACCCAGTACTTC. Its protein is CASGRVVGETQYF.